This T cell receptor beta chain was sequenced during a study of cytomegalovirus exposure and HLA in healthy donors. Study-wide findings and caveats: Later analysis identified a missense DCLRE1C variant that was linked to TCR beta V- and J-gene trimming.

Primers: 60 Vbeta forward and 13 Jbeta reverse. Profiling relied on immunoSEQ multiplex PCR, and the TCRdb table lists in-frame clones only, not all of them. The sample lists over 150,000 clones, 85% occurring once. Germline V gene data show CDR1 as SQVTM and CDR2 as ANQGSEA. Trimming stripped 4 bases from V and 4 bases from J, with 7 bases between. The CDR3 has 12 amino acids. Details on this clone: The antigen is undetermined.

The receptor was isolated from a boy younger than 10 in good health and CMV-seronegative. The sample consisted of PBMCs. The genes are TRBV29-1 and TRBJ2-2, with D perhaps TRBD1 (6 bases). CDR3 coding DNA: TGCAGCGTTGTCAGGGGCACCGGGGAGCTGTTTTTT. It encodes CSVVRGTGELFF.